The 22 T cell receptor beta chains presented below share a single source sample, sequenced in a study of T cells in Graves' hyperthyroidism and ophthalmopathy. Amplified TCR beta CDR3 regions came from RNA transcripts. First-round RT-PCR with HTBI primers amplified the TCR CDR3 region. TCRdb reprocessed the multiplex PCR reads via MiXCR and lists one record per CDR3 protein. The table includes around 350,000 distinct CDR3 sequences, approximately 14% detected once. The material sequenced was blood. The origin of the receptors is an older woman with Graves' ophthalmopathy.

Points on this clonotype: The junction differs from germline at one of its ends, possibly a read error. The CDR3 loop reads CASSSAGEDLSNF. CDR3 in DNA: TGTGCCAGCAGCTCGGCAGGGGAAGACTTAAGTAACTTC. The chain carries TRBV28 and TRBJ2-5; tentatively, D is TRBD1 (6 bases). CDR1 is MDHEN, CDR2 SYDVKM, per germline. The CDR3 contains 13 residues.

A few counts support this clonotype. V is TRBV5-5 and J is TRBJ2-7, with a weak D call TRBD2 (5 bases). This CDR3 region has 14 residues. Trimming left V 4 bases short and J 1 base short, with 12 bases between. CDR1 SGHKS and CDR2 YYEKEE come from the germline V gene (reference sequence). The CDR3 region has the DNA TGTGCCAGCAGCCTTAGCAGGAGGTCCTACGAGCAGTACTTC. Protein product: CASSLSRRSYEQYF.

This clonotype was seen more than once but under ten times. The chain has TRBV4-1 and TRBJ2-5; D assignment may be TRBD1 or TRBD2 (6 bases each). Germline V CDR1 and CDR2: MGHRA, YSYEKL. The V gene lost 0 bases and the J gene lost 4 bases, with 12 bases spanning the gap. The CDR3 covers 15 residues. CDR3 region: CASSQEPGAIETQYF. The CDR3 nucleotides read TGCGCCAGCAGCCAAGAGCCGGGGGCTATAGAGACCCAGTACTTC.

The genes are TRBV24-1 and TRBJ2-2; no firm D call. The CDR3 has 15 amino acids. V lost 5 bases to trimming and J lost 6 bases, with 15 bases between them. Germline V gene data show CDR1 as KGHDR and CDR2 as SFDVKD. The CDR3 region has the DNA TGTGCCACCAGTGCCCGGACCCACCGACCCGGGGAGCTGTTTTTT. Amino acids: CATSARTHRPGELFF.

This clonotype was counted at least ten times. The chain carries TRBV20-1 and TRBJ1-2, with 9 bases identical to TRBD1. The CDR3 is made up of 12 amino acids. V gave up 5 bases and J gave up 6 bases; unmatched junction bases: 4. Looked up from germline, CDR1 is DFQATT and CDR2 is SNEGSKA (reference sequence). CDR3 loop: CSAGGQGNGYTF. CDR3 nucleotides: TGCAGTGCTGGGGGACAGGGTAATGGCTACACCTTC.

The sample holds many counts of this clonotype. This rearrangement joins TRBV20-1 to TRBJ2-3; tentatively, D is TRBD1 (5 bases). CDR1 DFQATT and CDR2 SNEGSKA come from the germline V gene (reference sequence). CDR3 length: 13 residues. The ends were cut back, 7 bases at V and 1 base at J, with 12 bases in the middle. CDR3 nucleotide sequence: TGCAGTGGTTCAGGGTTTGGCACAGATACGCAGTATTTT. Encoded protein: CSGSGFGTDTQYF.

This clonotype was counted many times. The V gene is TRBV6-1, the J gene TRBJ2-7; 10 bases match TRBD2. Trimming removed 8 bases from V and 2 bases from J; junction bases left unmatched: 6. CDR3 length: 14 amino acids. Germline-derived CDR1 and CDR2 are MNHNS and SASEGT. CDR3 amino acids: CASRERGGTYEQYF. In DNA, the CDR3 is TGTGCCAGCCGGGAGCGGGGGGGGACCTACGAGCAGTACTTC.

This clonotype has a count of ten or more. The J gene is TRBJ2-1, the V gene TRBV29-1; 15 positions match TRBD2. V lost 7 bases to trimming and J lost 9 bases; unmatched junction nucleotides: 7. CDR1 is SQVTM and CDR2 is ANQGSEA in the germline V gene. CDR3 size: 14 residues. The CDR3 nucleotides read TGCAGCGGGACTAGCGGGAGGGCCGCTGGTGAGCAGTTCTTC. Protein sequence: CSGTSGRAAGEQFF.

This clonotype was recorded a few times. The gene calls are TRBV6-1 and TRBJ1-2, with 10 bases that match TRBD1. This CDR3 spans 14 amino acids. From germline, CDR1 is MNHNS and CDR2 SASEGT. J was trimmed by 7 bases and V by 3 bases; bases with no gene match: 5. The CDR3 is CASSDLWTGGGYTF. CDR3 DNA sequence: TGTGCCAGCAGTGACCTCTGGACAGGGGGTGGCTACACCTTC.

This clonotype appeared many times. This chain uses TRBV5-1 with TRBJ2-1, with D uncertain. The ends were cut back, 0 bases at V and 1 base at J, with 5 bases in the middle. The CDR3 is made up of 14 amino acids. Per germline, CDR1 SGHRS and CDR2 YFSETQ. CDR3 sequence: CASSLGQSYNEQFF. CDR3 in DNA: TGCGCCAGCAGCTTGGGGCAGTCCTACAATGAGCAGTTCTTC. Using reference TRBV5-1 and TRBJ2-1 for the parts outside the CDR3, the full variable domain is KAGVTQTPRYLIKTRGQQVTLSCSPISGHRSVSWYQQTPGQGLQFLFEYFSETQRNKGNFPGRFSGRQFSNSRSEMNVSTLELGDSALYLCASSLGQSYNEQFFGPGTRLTVL.

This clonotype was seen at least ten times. The CDR3 coding sequence is TGTGCCAGCAGTTTATCCAGGGTCAATGAGCAGTTCTTC. It encodes CASSLSRVNEQFF. The rearrangement links TRBV27 to TRBJ2-1; the D gene is possibly TRBD1 (5 bases). The V end lost 0 bases, the J end lost 6 bases, and 6 bases lay between the germline ends. Germline values: CDR1 MNHEY, CDR2 SMNVEV (reference sequence). This CDR3 contains 13 residues.

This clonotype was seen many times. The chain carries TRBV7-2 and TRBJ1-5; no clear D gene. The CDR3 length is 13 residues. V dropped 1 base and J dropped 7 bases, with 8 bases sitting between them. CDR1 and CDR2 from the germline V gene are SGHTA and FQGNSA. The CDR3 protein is CASSLEGSQPQHF. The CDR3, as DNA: TGTGCCAGCAGCTTAGAAGGGTCGCAGCCCCAGCATTTT.

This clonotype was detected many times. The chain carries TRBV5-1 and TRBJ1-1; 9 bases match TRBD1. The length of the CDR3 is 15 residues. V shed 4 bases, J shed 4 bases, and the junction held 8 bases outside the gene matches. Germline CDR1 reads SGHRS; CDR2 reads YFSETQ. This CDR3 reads CASSEGTGPFTEAFF. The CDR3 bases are TGCGCCAGCAGCGAAGGGACAGGGCCGTTCACTGAAGCTTTCTTT.

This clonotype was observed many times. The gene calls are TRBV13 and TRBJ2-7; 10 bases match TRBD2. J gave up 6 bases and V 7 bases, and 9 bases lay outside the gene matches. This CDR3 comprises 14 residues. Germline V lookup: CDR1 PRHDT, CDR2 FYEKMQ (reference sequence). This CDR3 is CASTSEREGPEQYF. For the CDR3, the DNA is TGTGCCAGCACCTCTGAGCGGGAGGGCCCCGAGCAGTACTTC.

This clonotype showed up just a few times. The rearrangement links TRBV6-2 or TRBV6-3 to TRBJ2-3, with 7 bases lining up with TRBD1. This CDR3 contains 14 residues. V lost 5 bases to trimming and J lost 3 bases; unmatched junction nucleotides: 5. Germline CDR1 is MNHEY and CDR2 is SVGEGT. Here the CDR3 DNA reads TGTGCCAGCAGTCCGGACAGGAGGACAGATACGCAGTATTTT. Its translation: CASSPDRRTDTQYF.

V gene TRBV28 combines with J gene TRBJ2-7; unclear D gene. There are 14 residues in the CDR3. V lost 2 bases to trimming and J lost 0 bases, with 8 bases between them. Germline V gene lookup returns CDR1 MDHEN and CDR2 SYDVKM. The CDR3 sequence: CASSLGGNSYEQYF. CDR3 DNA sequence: TGTGCCAGCAGTTTAGGCGGCAACTCCTACGAGCAGTACTTC.

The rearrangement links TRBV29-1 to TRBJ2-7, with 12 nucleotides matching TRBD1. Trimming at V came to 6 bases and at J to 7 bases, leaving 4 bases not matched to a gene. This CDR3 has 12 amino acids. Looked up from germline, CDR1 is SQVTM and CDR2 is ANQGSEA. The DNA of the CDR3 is TGCAGCGTGGGACAGGGGGCGGGGGAGCAGTACTTC. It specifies CSVGQGAGEQYF.

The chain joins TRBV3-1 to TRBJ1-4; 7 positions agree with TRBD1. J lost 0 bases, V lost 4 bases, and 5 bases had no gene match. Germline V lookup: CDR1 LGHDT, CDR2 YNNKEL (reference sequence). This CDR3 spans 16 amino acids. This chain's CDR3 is CASSRGQRATNEKLFF. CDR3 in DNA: TGTGCCAGCAGCCGGGGACAGCGCGCAACTAATGAAAAACTGTTTTTT.

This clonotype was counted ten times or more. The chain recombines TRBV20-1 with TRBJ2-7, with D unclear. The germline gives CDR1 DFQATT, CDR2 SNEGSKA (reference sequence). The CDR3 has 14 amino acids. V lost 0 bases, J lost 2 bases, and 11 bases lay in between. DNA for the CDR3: TGCAGTGCTAGAGAATTGCGACCCACCTACGAGCAGTACTTC. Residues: CSARELRPTYEQYF.

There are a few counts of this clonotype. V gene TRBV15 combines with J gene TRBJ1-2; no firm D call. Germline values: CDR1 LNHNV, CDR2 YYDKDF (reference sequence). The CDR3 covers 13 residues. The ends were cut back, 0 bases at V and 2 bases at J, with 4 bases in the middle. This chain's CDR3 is CATSRDWNYGYTF. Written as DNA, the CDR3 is TGTGCCACCAGCAGAGATTGGAACTATGGCTACACCTTC.

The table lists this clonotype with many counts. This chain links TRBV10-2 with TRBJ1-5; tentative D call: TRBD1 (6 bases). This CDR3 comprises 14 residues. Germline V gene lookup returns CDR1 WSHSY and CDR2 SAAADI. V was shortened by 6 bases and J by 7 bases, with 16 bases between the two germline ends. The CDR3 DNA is TGCGCCAGCAGCCTGGACGGGGGCCGACAGCCCCAGCATTTT. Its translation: CASSLDGGRQPQHF.

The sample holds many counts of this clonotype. In DNA, the CDR3 is TGTGCCTGGAGCTACCGGGACACGGACGAGCAGTACTTC. This translates into CAWSYRDTDEQYF. The J gene is TRBJ2-7, the V gene TRBV30; TRBD1 might be the D (6 bases). CDR1 GTSNPN and CDR2 SVGIG come from the germline V gene (reference sequence). The CDR3 totals 13 residues. Trimming left V 3 bases short and J 5 bases short, with 14 bases between.